One and the same sample provided the 26 T cell receptor beta chains below, sequenced in a study of CD8 T cells in Susac syndrome. Reverse transcription used about 0.5 to 1 ug RNA and random hexamers. TCRdb passed the immunoSEQ multiplex PCR reads through MiXCR, listing each CDR3 protein once. The table has about 180,000 distinct CDR3 sequences, 90% to 95% seen once. Sequenced sample: CD4+ T cells from PBMCs. The receptors originated from a human donor with Susac syndrome.

CDR3 nucleotides: TGTGCCTGGAGGAGATCATGGGGGGATACGTACGAGCAGTACTTC. Translated, it gives CAWRRSWGDTYEQYF. This rearrangement joins TRBV30 to TRBJ2-7; D is possibly TRBD2 (6 bases). Germline V gene data show CDR1 as GTSNPN and CDR2 as SVGIG (reference sequence). The V and J ends lost 3 bases and 4 bases respectively, with 19 bases between them. The CDR3 is 15 residues long.

This chain connects TRBV15 to TRBJ2-5, with D perhaps given as TRBD1 or TRBD2 (6 bases each). V was pared by 5 bases and J by 5 bases, with 12 bases between. This CDR3 spans 13 amino acids. Germline V gives CDR1 LNHNV, CDR2 YYDKDF (reference sequence). CDR3: CATSGGGPETQYF. The CDR3 nucleotides are TGTGCCACCAGCGGAGGGGGGCCGGAGACCCAGTACTTC.

The rearrangement uses TRBV20-1 and TRBJ1-1, with TRBD1 identical over 8 bases. V lost 2 bases, J lost 7 bases, and 12 bases stayed unmatched. The CDR3 consists of 15 residues. Germline assignment: CDR1 DFQATT and CDR2 SNEGSKA (reference sequence). The CDR3 coding sequence is TGCAGTGCTAGACGTCCCGGGACAGGTTTCGGTGAAGCTTTCTTT. Residues: CSARRPGTGFGEAFF.

This chain uses TRBV6-1 with TRBJ2-7; 8 bases line up with TRBD2. CDR1 MNHNS and CDR2 SASEGT come from the germline V gene. V dropped 7 bases and J dropped 5; count of bases not matched to a gene: 7. CDR3 length: 13 amino acids. CDR3 in amino acids: CASTPGGSDEQYF. The CDR3 DNA follows: TGTGCCAGCACTCCGGGAGGGTCCGACGAGCAGTACTTC.

The chain employs TRBV20-1 and TRBJ2-7, with D perhaps assigned TRBD1 or TRBD2 (5 bases each). The V gene's germline CDR1 is DFQATT and CDR2 SNEGSKA (reference sequence). V was pared by 7 bases and J by 2 bases, with 21 bases between. This CDR3 is built from 15 residues. DNA for the CDR3: TGCAGTGTTGGCAGCCAGGCGAGGGGACCCTACGAGCAGTACTTC. Translation: CSVGSQARGPYEQYF.

This chain links TRBV20-1 with TRBJ2-7; the match to TRBD1 covers 10 bases. Germline-derived CDR1 and CDR2 are DFQATT and SNEGSKA (reference sequence). V shed 0 bases, J shed 7 bases, and the junction held 9 bases outside the gene matches. This CDR3 spans 15 amino acids. The CDR3 DNA reads TGCAGTGCTAGAGATCCCAGACAGGGGGCGAGGGAGCAGTACTTC. This gives the protein CSARDPRQGAREQYF.

V gene TRBV2 combines with J gene TRBJ2-7; 8 bases line up with TRBD2. V gave up 8 bases and J gave up 4 bases; unmatched junction bases: 4. Looked up from germline, CDR1 is SNHLY and CDR2 is FYNNEI. The CDR3 contains 12 residues. For the CDR3, the DNA is TGTGCCAGCGGCTTAGCGGGGTACGAGCAGTACTTC. Encoded protein: CASGLAGYEQYF.

The chain joins TRBV20-1 to TRBJ2-5; 11 nucleotides match TRBD2. The trim removed 6 bases at V and 9 bases at J, leaving 15 bases unmatched. From germline, CDR1 is DFQATT and CDR2 SNEGSKA (reference sequence). The CDR3 is 15 amino acids. The CDR3 nucleotides are TGCAGTGCCCCCGGTGATAGCGGGGGGGACACGGCCCAGTACTTC. It is translated as CSAPGDSGGDTAQYF.

The V and J genes are TRBV9 and TRBJ2-7; no clear D gene. CDR3 length: 13 residues. The V and J ends lost 1 base and 4 bases respectively, with 9 bases between them. The germline CDR1 and CDR2 sequences are SGDLS and YYNGEE. CDR3 nucleotide sequence: TGTGCCAGCAGCGTACTACATGGGTACGAGCAGTACTTC. Its protein is CASSVLHGYEQYF. The full variable domain, in which reference TRBV9 and TRBJ2-7 provide the parts outside the CDR3, is DSGVTQTPKHLITATGQRVTLRCSPRSGDLSVYWYQQSLDQGLQFLIQYYNGEERAKGNILERFSAQQFPDLHSELNLSSLELGDSALYFCASSVLHGYEQYFGPGTRLTVT.

The chain joins TRBV20-1 to TRBJ2-7; 8 positions agree with TRBD1. The CDR3 is 13 residues long. J gave up 7 bases and V 4 bases, and 9 bases lay outside the gene matches. Germline assignment: CDR1 DFQATT and CDR2 SNEGSKA (reference sequence). CDR3 residues: CSATGTGHREQYF. CDR3 nucleotides: TGCAGTGCTACCGGGACAGGACATCGAGAGCAGTACTTC.

The chain carries TRBV5-6 and TRBJ1-2, with a possible D match to TRBD1 (5 bases). The germline gives CDR1 SGHDT, CDR2 YYEEEE. The CDR3 extends over 12 amino acids. V gave up 0 bases and J gave up 6 bases, with 6 bases separating them. CDR3 in DNA: TGTGCCAGCAGCTTGGAAGGGGATGGCTACACCTTC. Protein sequence: CASSLEGDGYTF.

This rearrangement joins TRBV9 to TRBJ1-2, with D hard to call. The CDR3 runs to 16 residues. Germline V gene lookup returns CDR1 SGDLS and CDR2 YYNGEE. V was pared by 0 bases and J by 1 base, with 13 bases between. CDR3 nucleotide sequence: TGTGCCAGCAGCGTAGGGGCTCGCACTTATAACTATGGCTACACCTTC. This codes for CASSVGARTYNYGYTF.

The rearrangement joins TRBV6-5 to TRBJ1-2; D gene uncertain. This CDR3 has 14 amino acids. Germline CDR1 reads MNHEY; CDR2 reads SVGAGI. Trimming took off 6 bases at V and 8 bases at J, with 19 bases between the two ends. The DNA of the CDR3 is TGTGCCAGCAGCCCGATAGGAGGAGCTCTCGGCTACACCTTC. It translates to CASSPIGGALGYTF.

The chain joins TRBV7-2 to TRBJ2-4; 9 bases map to TRBD1. Germline V gives CDR1 SGHTA, CDR2 FQGNSA. The CDR3 has 15 residues. V was clipped by 6 bases and J by 6 bases; unmatched bases: 9. CDR3 amino acids: CASRPNRGPGNIQYF. Written as DNA, the CDR3 is TGTGCCAGCAGACCGAACAGGGGGCCCGGAAACATTCAGTACTTC.

V gene TRBV21-1 combines with J gene TRBJ2-7; the D segment call TRBD2 is taken from the table without a DNA check. TRBV21-1 is noted as a pseudogene. The CDR3 runs 16 residues. CDR3 DNA: TGTGCCAGCAGCGAGGGAGGGAGGTTTTTCCCTTATGAGCAGTACTTC. Protein sequence: CASSEGGRFFPYEQYF.

This rearrangement joins TRBV20-1 to TRBJ2-5; 7 bases map to TRBD1. Germline V gives CDR1 DFQATT, CDR2 SNEGSKA (reference sequence). Losses at the gene ends were 1 base for V and 5 bases for J; bases not matched to a gene: 4. The CDR3 loop spans 13 amino acids. CDR3 DNA sequence: TGCAGTGCTAGAGTGGTAGGGGGCGAGACCCAGTACTTC. It specifies CSARVVGGETQYF.

The rearrangement joins TRBV25-1 to TRBJ1-5; tentatively, D is TRBD1 (6 bases). CDR3 size: 14 residues. V was shortened by 4 bases and J by 4 bases, with 11 bases between the two germline ends. Germline lookup yields CDR1 MGHDK and CDR2 SYGVNS. CDR3 region: CASSGGLWNQPQHF. In DNA form, the CDR3 reads TGTGCCAGCAGTGGGGGGCTATGGAATCAGCCCCAGCATTTT.

The chain links TRBV2 to TRBJ2-1, with 7 bases identical to TRBD1. With V trimmed by 6 bases and J by 2 bases, 7 bases remained unmatched. In germline, CDR1 is SNHLY, CDR2 FYNNEI. This CDR3 comprises 15 residues. This CDR3 reads CASRLDREPYNEQFF. Here the CDR3 DNA reads TGTGCCAGCAGACTCGACAGGGAACCCTACAATGAGCAGTTCTTC.

The chain uses TRBV6-5 and TRBJ1-2, with unresolved D. Trimming removed 6 bases from V and 7 bases from J, with 12 bases in between. Germline CDR1 reads MNHEY; CDR2 reads SVGAGI. CDR3 length equals 12 residues. CDR3: CASRRIRGGYTF. The CDR3 DNA reads as TGTGCCAGCAGGAGAATCAGAGGTGGCTACACCTTC.

V gene TRBV24-1 combines with J gene TRBJ1-1; TRBD1 is a possible D gene (5 bases). Germline CDR1 and CDR2: KGHDR and SFDVKD. This CDR3 is 13 amino acids long. The V end lost 11 bases, the J end lost 4 bases, and 16 bases lay between the germline ends. The CDR3, as DNA: TGTGCCAACAAGGTTGGGGGGGGCACTGAAGCTTTCTTT. Its translation: CANKVGGGTEAFF.

The J gene is TRBJ2-3, the V gene TRBV15, with 8 bases identical to TRBD2. This CDR3 is 16 amino acids long. J was trimmed by 2 bases and V by 1 base; bases with no gene match: 5. CDR1 is LNHNV, CDR2 YYDKDF, per germline (reference sequence). The DNA for the CDR3 is TGTGCCACCAGCAGAGCGGCAGCGGGGGTCACAGATACGCAGTATTTT. It codes for CATSRAAAGVTDTQYF. Full variable domain (missing parts from reference TRBV15 and TRBJ2-3): DAMVIQNPRYQVTQFGKPVTLSCSQTLNHNVMYWYQQKSSQAPKLLFHYYDKDFNNEADTPDNFQSRRPNTSFCFLDIRSPGLGDTAMYLCATSRAAAGVTDTQYFGPGTRLTVL.

The chain employs TRBV20-1 and TRBJ1-1; D unclear. This CDR3 is built from 11 residues. Germline V gene data show CDR1 as DFQATT and CDR2 as SNEGSKA (reference sequence). V was trimmed by 4 bases and J by 10 bases, leaving 13 bases between them. The CDR3 region has the DNA TGCAGTGCTACCCGAGGTGAGAGAGCTTTCTTT. Its translation is CSATRGERAFF.

The V call is TRBV18, the J call TRBJ2-3; D remains ambiguous. This CDR3 region has 17 residues. Trimming removed 3 bases at V and 6 bases at J, with 22 bases between. CDR1 is KGHSH and CDR2 is LQKENI in the germline V gene. The chain's CDR3 is CASSPVPSHSKRDTQYF. CDR3 nucleotides: TGTGCCAGCTCACCTGTCCCCTCCCATAGCAAAAGGGATACGCAGTATTTT.

The chain recombines TRBV2 with TRBJ2-4; D may be TRBD2 (6 bases). The length of the CDR3 is 14 residues. CDR1 and CDR2 (germline): SNHLY, FYNNEI. The ends were cut back, 8 bases at V and 8 bases at J, with 19 bases in the middle. CDR3 in amino acids: CASRSGEIVDIQYF. CDR3 coding DNA: TGTGCCAGCCGATCGGGGGAGATTGTGGACATTCAGTACTTC.

The rearrangement joins TRBV4-3 to TRBJ2-1, with a possible D match to TRBD2 (6 bases). CDR3 length equals 17 residues. The germline V and J ends were trimmed by 5 bases and 5 bases, with 22 bases remaining between them. From germline, CDR1 is LGHNA and CDR2 YSLEER. The CDR3 nucleotides read TGCGCCAGCAGCTACGGGAGAGGCGGGACTGGGGACAATGAGCAGTTCTTC. It codes for CASSYGRGGTGDNEQFF.

This chain joins TRBV29-1 and TRBJ2-5, with D possibly matching TRBD1 (5 bases). This CDR3 has 12 amino acids. Germline V lookup: CDR1 SQVTM, CDR2 ANQGSEA. Trimming shortened V by 5 bases and J by 5 bases, and 12 bases separated the two germline ends. This CDR3 is CSVRQGLETQYF. CDR3 sequence (DNA): TGCAGCGTTCGGCAGGGTCTCGAGACCCAGTACTTC.